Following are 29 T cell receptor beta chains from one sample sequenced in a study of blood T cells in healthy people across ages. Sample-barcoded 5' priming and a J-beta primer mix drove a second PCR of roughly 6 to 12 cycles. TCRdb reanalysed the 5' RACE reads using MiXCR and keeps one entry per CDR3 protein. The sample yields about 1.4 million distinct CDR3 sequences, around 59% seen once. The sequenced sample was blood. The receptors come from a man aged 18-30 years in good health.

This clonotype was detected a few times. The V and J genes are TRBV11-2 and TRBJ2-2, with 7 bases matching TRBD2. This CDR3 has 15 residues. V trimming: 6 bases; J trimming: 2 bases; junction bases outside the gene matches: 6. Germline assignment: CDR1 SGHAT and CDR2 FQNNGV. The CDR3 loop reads CASSPPGLNTGELFF. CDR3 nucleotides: TGTGCCAGCAGTCCACCGGGACTAAACACCGGGGAGCTGTTTTTT.

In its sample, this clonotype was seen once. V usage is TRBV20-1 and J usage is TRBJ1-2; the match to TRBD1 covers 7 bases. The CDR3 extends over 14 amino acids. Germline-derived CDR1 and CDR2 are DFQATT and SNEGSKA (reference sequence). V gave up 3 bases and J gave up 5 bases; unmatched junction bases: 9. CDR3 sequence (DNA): TGCAGTGCTAGTGAGGGGACAGCTTCTTATGGCTACACCTTC. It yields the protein CSASEGTASYGYTF.

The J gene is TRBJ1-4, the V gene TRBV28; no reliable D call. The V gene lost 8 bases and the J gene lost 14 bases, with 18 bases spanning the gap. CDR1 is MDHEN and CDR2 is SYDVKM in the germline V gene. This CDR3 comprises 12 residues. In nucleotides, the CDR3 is TGTGCCAGCGGAGGAGGTTATGAAGATCTGTTTTTT. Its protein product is CASGGGYEDLFF.

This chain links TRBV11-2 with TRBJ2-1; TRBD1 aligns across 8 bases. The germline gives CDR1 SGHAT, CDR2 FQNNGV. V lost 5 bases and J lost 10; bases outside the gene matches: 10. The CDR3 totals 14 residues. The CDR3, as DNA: TGTGCCAGCAGCCCCGGGACAGGAAATCTGGAGCAGTTCTTC. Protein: CASSPGTGNLEQFF.

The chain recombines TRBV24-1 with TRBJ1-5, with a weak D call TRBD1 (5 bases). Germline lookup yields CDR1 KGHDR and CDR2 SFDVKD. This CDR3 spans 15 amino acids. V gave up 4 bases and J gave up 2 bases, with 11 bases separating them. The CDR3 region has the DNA TGTGCCACCAGTGAAGCAGGGAAGGGCAATCAGCCCCAGCATTTT. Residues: CATSEAGKGNQPQHF.

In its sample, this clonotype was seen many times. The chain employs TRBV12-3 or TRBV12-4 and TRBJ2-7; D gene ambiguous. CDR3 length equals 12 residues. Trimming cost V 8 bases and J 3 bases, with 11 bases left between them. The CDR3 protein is CASSPGFYEQYF. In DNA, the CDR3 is TGTGCCAGCTCCCCGGGTTTCTACGAGCAGTACTTC.

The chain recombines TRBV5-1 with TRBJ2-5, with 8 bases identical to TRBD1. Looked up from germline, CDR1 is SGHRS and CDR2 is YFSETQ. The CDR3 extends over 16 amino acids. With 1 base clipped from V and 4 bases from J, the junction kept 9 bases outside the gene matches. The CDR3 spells CASSLRQGALSETQYF. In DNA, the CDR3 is TGCGCCAGCAGCTTGCGGCAGGGGGCACTATCAGAGACCCAGTACTTC.

CDR3 in DNA: TGTGCCAGCAGCCCCGGGAGACTGGATGAGCAGTTCTTC. The encoded protein is CASSPGRLDEQFF. The chain joins TRBV6-2 or TRBV6-3 to TRBJ2-1, with D tentatively TRBD2 (6 bases). Germline CDR1 reads MNHEY; CDR2 reads SVGEGT. The CDR3 runs 13 residues. V shed 6 bases and J shed 8 bases, with 14 bases lying between them.

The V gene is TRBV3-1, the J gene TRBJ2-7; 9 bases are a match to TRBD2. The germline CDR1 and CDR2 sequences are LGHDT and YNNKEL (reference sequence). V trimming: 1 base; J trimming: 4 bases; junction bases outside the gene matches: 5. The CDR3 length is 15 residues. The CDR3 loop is CASSQGLADHYEQYF. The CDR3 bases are TGTGCCAGCAGCCAAGGACTAGCGGACCATTACGAGCAGTACTTC.

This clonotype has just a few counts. In DNA, the CDR3 is TGTGCCAGCAGTTACGGCGGCCGCTCCTACAATGAGCAGTTCTTC. Protein: CASSYGGRSYNEQFF. The chain carries TRBV6-2 or TRBV6-3 and TRBJ2-1; D is unresolved. This CDR3 is built from 15 residues. The V gene's germline CDR1 is MNHEY and CDR2 SVGEGT. V shed 2 bases and J shed 0 bases, with 8 bases lying between them.

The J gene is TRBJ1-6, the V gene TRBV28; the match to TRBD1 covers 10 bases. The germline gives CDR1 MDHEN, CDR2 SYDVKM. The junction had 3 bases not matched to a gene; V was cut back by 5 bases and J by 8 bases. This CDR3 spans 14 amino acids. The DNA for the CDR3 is TGTGCCAGCAGTATGACAGGGGGCTATTCACCCCTCCACTTT. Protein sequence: CASSMTGGYSPLHF.

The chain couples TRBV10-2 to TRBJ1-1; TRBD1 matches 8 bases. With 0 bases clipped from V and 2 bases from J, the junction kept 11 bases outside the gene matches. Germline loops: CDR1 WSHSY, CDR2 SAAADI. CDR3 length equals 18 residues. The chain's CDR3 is CASSESMNRGELNTEAFF. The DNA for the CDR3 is TGCGCCAGCAGTGAGTCAATGAACAGGGGGGAGTTAAACACTGAAGCTTTCTTT.

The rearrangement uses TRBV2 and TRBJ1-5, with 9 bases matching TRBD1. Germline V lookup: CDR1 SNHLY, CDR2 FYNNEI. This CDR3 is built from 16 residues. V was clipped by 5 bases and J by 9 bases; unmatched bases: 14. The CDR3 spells CASSRQTGGGGGPQHF. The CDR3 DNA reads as TGTGCCAGCAGTCGACAGACAGGGGGTGGGGGGGGGCCCCAGCATTTT.

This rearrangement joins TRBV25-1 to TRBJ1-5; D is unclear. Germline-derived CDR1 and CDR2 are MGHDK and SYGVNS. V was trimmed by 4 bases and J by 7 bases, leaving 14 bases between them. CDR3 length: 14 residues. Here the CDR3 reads CASSGGPSGQPQHF. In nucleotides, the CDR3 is TGTGCCAGCAGTGGGGGTCCGAGCGGGCAGCCCCAGCATTTT.

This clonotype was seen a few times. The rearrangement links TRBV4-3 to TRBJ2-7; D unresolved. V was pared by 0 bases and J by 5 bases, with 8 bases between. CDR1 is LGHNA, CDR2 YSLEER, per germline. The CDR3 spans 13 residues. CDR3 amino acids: CASSQERSHEQYF. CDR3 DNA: TGCGCCAGCAGCCAAGAACGGTCGCACGAGCAGTACTTC.

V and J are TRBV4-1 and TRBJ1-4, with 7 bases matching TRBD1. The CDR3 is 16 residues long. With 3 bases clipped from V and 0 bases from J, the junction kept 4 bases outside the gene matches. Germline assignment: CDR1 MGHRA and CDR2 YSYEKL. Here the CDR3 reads CASSQAGQSTNEKLFF. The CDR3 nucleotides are TGCGCCAGCAGCCAGGCGGGACAGTCAACTAATGAAAAACTGTTTTTT.

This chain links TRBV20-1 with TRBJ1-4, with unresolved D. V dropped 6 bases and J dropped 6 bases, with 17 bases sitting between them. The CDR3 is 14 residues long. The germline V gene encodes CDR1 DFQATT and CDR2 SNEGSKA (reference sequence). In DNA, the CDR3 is TGCAGTGCCCCCCTTCAGTGGGAAGATGAAAAACTGTTTTTT. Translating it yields CSAPLQWEDEKLFF.

The chain's CDR3 is CASTPGSTYEQYF. The CDR3 DNA follows: TGTGCCAGCACCCCAGGGTCGACCTACGAGCAGTACTTC. The chain employs TRBV7-9 and TRBJ2-5; weak D call: TRBD1 (5 bases). Judging by the DNA end, TRBJ2-7 fits better; the J call may be wrong. This CDR3 comprises 13 residues. Germline V lookup: CDR1 SEHNR, CDR2 FQNEAQ (reference sequence).

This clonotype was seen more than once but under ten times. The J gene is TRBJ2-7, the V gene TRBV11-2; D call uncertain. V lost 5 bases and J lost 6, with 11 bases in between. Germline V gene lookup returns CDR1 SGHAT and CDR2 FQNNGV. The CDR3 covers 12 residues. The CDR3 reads CASSPTPLEQYF. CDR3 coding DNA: TGTGCCAGCAGCCCCACCCCTCTCGAGCAGTACTTC.

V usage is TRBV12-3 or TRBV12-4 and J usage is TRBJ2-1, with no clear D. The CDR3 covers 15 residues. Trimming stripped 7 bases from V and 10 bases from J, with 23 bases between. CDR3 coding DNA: TGTGCCAGCATTCCCTCGACGTTAAGCTCCTACGAGCAGTTCTTC. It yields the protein CASIPSTLSSYEQFF.

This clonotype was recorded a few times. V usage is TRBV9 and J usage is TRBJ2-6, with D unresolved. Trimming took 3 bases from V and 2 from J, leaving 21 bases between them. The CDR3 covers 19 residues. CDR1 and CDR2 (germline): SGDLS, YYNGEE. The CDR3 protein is CASSEAPLEYSAGANVLTF. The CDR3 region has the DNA TGTGCCAGCAGCGAGGCACCCCTGGAGTATTCGGCTGGGGCCAACGTCCTGACTTTC.

The CDR3 sequence is CASSDIGQATLNSPLHF. CDR3 sequence (DNA): TGTGCCAGCAGTGATATAGGGCAGGCAACTCTCAATTCACCCCTCCACTTT. This chain uses TRBV25-1 with TRBJ1-6; no definite D call. In germline, CDR1 is MGHDK, CDR2 SYGVNS. The CDR3 runs 17 residues. The V and J ends lost 3 bases and 7 bases respectively, with 19 bases between them. Drawing the rest from reference TRBV25-1 and TRBJ1-6, the complete variable domain is EADIYQTPRYLVIGTGKKITLECSQTMGHDKMYWYQQDPGMELHLIHYSYGVNSTEKGDLSSESTVSRIRTEHFPLTLESARPSHTSQYLCASSDIGQATLNSPLHFGNGTRLTVT.

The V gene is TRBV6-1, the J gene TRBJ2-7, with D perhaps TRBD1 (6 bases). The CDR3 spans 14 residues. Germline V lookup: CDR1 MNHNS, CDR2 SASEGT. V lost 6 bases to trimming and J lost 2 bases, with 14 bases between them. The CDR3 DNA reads TGTGCCAGCAGCCTTGGACAGTTCGCCTACGAGCAGTACTTC. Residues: CASSLGQFAYEQYF.

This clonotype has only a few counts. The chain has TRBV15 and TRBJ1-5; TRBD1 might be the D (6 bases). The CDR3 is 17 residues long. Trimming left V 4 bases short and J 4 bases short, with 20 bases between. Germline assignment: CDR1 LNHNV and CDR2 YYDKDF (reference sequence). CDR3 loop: CATSILGRGLENQPQHF. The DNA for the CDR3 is TGTGCCACCAGCATTCTCGGCAGGGGATTAGAGAATCAGCCCCAGCATTTT.

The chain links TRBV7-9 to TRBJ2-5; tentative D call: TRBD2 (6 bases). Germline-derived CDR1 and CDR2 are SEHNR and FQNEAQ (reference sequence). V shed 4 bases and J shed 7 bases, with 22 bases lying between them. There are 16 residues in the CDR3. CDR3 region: CASSSLGDSLSGTQYF. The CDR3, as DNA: TGTGCCAGCAGCTCCCTGGGGGACTCCCTAAGCGGGACCCAGTACTTC.

CDR3 in amino acids: CASSDSVGETQYF. The CDR3 DNA is TGCGCCAGCAGTGACTCCGTCGGGGAGACCCAGTACTTC. The chain uses TRBV10-2 and TRBJ2-5; D gene unclear. Trimming removed 3 bases from V and 5 bases from J, with 10 bases in between. Germline CDR1 and CDR2: WSHSY and SAAADI. This CDR3 region has 13 residues.

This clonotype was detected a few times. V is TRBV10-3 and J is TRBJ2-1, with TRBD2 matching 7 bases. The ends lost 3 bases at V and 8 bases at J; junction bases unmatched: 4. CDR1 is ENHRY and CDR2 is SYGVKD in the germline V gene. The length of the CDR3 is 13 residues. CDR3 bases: TGTGCCATCAGTGATAAGCGGGGAGATGAGCAGTTCTTC. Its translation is CAISDKRGDEQFF.

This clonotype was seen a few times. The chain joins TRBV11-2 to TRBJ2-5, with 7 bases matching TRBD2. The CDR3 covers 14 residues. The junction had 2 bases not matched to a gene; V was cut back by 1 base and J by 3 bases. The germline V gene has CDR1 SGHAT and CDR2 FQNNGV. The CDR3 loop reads CASSLGGGKETQYF. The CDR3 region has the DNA TGTGCCAGCAGCTTAGGGGGAGGGAAAGAGACCCAGTACTTC. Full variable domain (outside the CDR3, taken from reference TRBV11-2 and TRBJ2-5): EAGVAQSPRYKIIEKRQSVAFWCNPISGHATLYWYQQILGQGPKLLIQFQNNGVVDDSQLPKDRFSAERLKGVDSTLKIQPAKLEDSAVYLCASSLGGGKETQYFGPGTRLLVL.

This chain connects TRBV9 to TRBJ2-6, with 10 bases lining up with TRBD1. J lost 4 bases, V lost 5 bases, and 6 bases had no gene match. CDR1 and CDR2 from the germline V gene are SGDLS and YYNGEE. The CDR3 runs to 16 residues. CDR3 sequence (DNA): TGTGCCAGCAGGGGGACAGGGGCAGAAGGGGCCAACGTCCTGACTTTC. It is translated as CASRGTGAEGANVLTF.